A selection of T cell receptor beta chains follows, all from one sample in a study of T cell responses to AZD1222 COVID-19 vaccine. This table comes from immunoSEQ multiplex PCR, and its TCRdb copy is limited to in-frame clones, with some not included. The sample lists 100,000 or so clones; roughly nine tenths were seen once. Sequencing was performed on peripheral blood, taken on day 0 of AZD1222 vaccination. The source of these receptors is an adult in good health. CDR3s include the opening cysteine and the closing phenylalanine or tryptophan. D genes are given only for firm matches. A clone size is listed for some rows: how often the clone was seen (once, few, many), or a class if it is expanded.

J gene | V gene | D gene | clone size | CDR3 DNA | CDR3 protein
TRBJ1-5 | TRBV5-6 | NA | NA | TGTGCCAGCAGCCGCAGGAATAGCAATCAGCCCCAGCATTTT | CASSRRNSNQPQHF
TRBJ1-2 | TRBV6-2/TRBV6-3 | NA | NA | TGTGCCAGCAGTCTCGGGACGTTAGGAGGAGGCTACACCTTC | CASSLGTLGGGYTF
TRBJ2-1 | TRBV7-2 | NA | NA | TGTGCCAGCAGCTTAGCGGGGTCGGGCTCCTACAATGAGCAGTTCTTC | CASSLAGSGSYNEQFF
TRBJ2-5 | TRBV5-1 | TRBD2 | NA | TGCGCCAGCAGCCCCTTTAGCGGGGCTGAGACCCAGTACTTC | CASSPFSGAETQYF
TRBJ2-1 | TRBV5-1 | TRBD1 | NA | TGCGCCAGCACCAGGGACAGTTGGAACAATGAGCAGTTCTTC | CASTRDSWNNEQFF
TRBJ1-4 | TRBV5-6 | NA | NA | TGTGCCAGCAGCTTGAGGCAGACAAGAAAAGAAAAACTGTTTTTT | CASSLRQTRKEKLFF
TRBJ2-3 | TRBV7-2 | TRBD2 | NA | TGTGCCAGCAGCTTTCGACTAGCGGCCCTCACAGATACGCAGTATTTT | CASSFRLAALTDTQYF
TRBJ1-6 | TRBV30 | NA | NA | TGTGCCTGGAGTGTACTCGTCAGGGCTAATAATTCACCCCTCCACTTT | CAWSVLVRANNSPLHF
TRBJ1-2 | TRBV6-5 | TRBD1 | NA | TGTGCCAGCAGTTACACAGGGGGCATTAACTATGGCTACACCTTC | CASSYTGGINYGYTF
TRBJ1-2 | TRBV2 | NA | NA | TGTGCCAGCAGTGATGTGGACTCTAACTATGGCTACACCTTC | CASSDVDSNYGYTF
TRBJ2-1 | TRBV5-1 | TRBD2 | NA | TGCGCCAGCAGCCTAAGCGGGGGCCCCTACAATGAGCAGTTCTTC | CASSLSGGPYNEQFF
TRBJ2-1 | TRBV19 | NA | NA | TGTGCCAGTAGTACCGGACAGGGCGGGAGGTACAATGAGCAGTTCTTC | CASSTGQGGRYNEQFF
TRBJ1-2 | TRBV29-1 | NA | NA | TGCAGCGGGGTGACAGGCGTCTATGGCTACACCTTC | CSGVTGVYGYTF
TRBJ1-3 | TRBV11-2 | NA | NA | TGTGCCAGCAGCCCATCAAGCGGACACTTGACTGGAAACACCATATATTTT | CASSPSSGHLTGNTIYF
TRBJ2-7 | TRBV19 | NA | once | TGTGCCAGTAGTTCAGGACACTCCTACGAGCAGTACTTC | CASSSGHSYEQYF
TRBJ2-7 | TRBV7-7 | NA | NA | TGTGCCAGCAGCTTCCGTCGGGGTACCCCCTACGAGCAGTACTTC | CASSFRRGTPYEQYF
TRBJ1-2 | TRBV11-2 | NA | NA | TGTGCCAGCAGCTTAGATCGTACTGGGAATGGCTACACCTTC | CASSLDRTGNGYTF
TRBJ2-7 | TRBV5-6 | TRBD1 | NA | TGTGCCAGCAGCCGTAGAGACAGGGGGTCCCACGAGCAGTACTTC | CASSRRDRGSHEQYF
TRBJ1-6 | TRBV6-1 | NA | NA | TGTGCCAGCAGTGAGCCCAGGCGAGGCACCCTCCACTTT | CASSEPRRGTLHF
TRBJ2-5 | TRBV9 | TRBD2 | NA | TGTGCCAGCAGCGACCCGGTTGGGGGAGCGGGGGGGCCACAAGAGACCCAGTACTTC | CASSDPVGGAGGPQETQYF
TRBJ2-7 | TRBV7-9 | NA | NA | TGTGCCAGCAGCTTGGACAACTACGAGCAGTACTTC | CASSLDNYEQYF
TRBJ2-7 | TRBV29-1 | TRBD1 | NA | TGCAGCGTGAAAATTGGACAGGGCCACGAGCAGTACTTC | CSVKIGQGHEQYF
TRBJ1-6 | TRBV9 | NA | few | TGTGCCAGCAGCCCACGTCCCCCAGACCCCGGTGGGAATTCACCCCTCCACTTT | CASSPRPPDPGGNSPLHF
TRBJ2-7 | TRBV27 | NA | NA | TGTGCCAGCATCAGTCACAGCTACGAGCAGTACTTC | CASISHSYEQYF
TRBJ2-7 | TRBV6-5 | TRBD1 | NA | TGTGCCCGCCAAGGACAGGGGCGCGGATACGAGCAGTACTTC | CARQGQGRGYEQYF
TRBJ1-6 | TRBV5-1 | NA | NA | TGCGCCAGCAGCTTTGGGGAGAACAATTCACCCCTCCACTTT | CASSFGENNSPLHF
TRBJ2-3 | TRBV10-3 | TRBD2 | NA | TGTGCCACCTCTTTTTTGGCTAGCGGGGGGTCCACAGATACGCAGTATTTT | CATSFLASGGSTDTQYF
TRBJ2-2 | TRBV12-3/TRBV12-4 | NA | NA | TGTGCCAGCACCATTAGCACCGGGGAGCTGTTTTTT | CASTISTGELFF
TRBJ2-2 | TRBV29-1 | NA | NA | TGCAGCGTGAGGGGACTCTCGAACACCGGGGAGCTGTTTTTT | CSVRGLSNTGELFF
TRBJ2-7 | TRBV6-5 | TRBD1 | NA | TGTGCCAGCAGTTACTCCACAGGGGGCCCCTACGAGCAGTACTTC | CASSYSTGGPYEQYF
TRBJ1-5 | TRBV28 | NA | once | TGTGCCAGCAGTCCCCCTACAGGGATAAATCAGCCCCAGCATTTT | CASSPPTGINQPQHF
TRBJ2-7 | TRBV7-8 | NA | NA | TGTGCCAGCAGCTTAGCGGTCAGGGGCGACGAGCAGTACTTC | CASSLAVRGDEQYF